These T cell receptor beta chains were read from a single sample in a study of cytomegalovirus exposure and HLA in healthy donors. TCRdb's table, derived via immunoSEQ multiplex PCR, lists solely in-frame clones and lacks some. The repertoire has 120,000 or so clones, approximately 79% of them found once; the top ten carry roughly 5.6%. Sequenced material: PBMCs. The receptors here all came from a young man in good health and CMV-seropositive. The CDR3 runs from the conserved cysteine through the conserved F or W. Each record gives: V gene, clone size, J gene, D gene, CDR3 DNA, CDR3 protein. The D gene is left open where the match is weak. The size of a clone is reported for some rows only, either as once, few or many, or as a class for expanded clones.

TRBV25-1	.	TRBJ2-3	TRBD2	TGTGCCAGCAGTGAGCGGGGGGGCACAGATACGCAGTATTTT	CASSERGGTDTQYF
TRBV19	few	TRBJ2-7	TRBD1	TGTGCCAGTAGTACCACAACAGGGGGCGAGCAGTACTTC	CASSTTTGGEQYF
TRBV27	.	TRBJ1-1	.	TGTGCCAGCAAGGAGGAAATGAACACTGAAGCTTTCTTT	CASKEEMNTEAFF
TRBV10-3	.	TRBJ2-2	TRBD1	TGTGCCATCAGTGCTCAGGACAGGGAAAACACCGGGGAGCTGTTTTTT	CAISAQDRENTGELFF
TRBV2	few	TRBJ1-2	.	TGTGCCAGCAGTGAAATCAATGGCTACACCTTC	CASSEINGYTF
TRBV15	.	TRBJ2-3	TRBD2	TGTGCCACCAGCAGAGACGGAGCGGGGGCCACAGATACGCAGTATTTT	CATSRDGAGATDTQYF
TRBV7-3	.	TRBJ1-2	TRBD1	TGTGCCAGCAGCCCGGGACAGGGCCTCTATGGCTACACCTTC	CASSPGQGLYGYTF
TRBV18	.	TRBJ1-3	.	TGTGCCAGCTCACCGCTAGAGGATGGAAACACCATATATTTT	CASSPLEDGNTIYF
TRBV7-2	.	TRBJ2-2	.	TGTGCCAGCAGCACCAGGGGGGACCCCGGGGAGCTGTTTTTT	CASSTRGDPGELFF
TRBV7-2	few	TRBJ2-7	TRBD2	TGTGCCAGCAGCGTAGGACTAGCGGGGGAATACGGTTACGAGCAGTACTTC	CASSVGLAGEYGYEQYF
TRBV5-1	.	TRBJ2-7	TRBD2	TGCGCCAGCAGCTTGGGGGGGGGCTCCTACGAGCAGTACTTC	CASSLGGGSYEQYF
TRBV19	.	TRBJ1-2	.	TGTGCCAGCTACAGGGTGAACTATGGCTACACCTTC	CASYRVNYGYTF
TRBV15	.	TRBJ1-1	.	TGTGCCACCAGCAGAGCCTTGGGGGACTTAAAGGCAGCTTTCTTT	CATSRALGDLKAAFF
TRBV7-8	.	TRBJ2-3	TRBD2	TGTGCCAGCAGTTTTTGGCGGGGGGGTTTCACAGATACGCAGTATTTT	CASSFWRGGFTDTQYF
TRBV10-3	.	TRBJ1-2	.	TGTGCCATCAGTGATGAAGGGACATACGGCTACACCTTC	CAISDEGTYGYTF
TRBV5-6	.	TRBJ1-3	.	TGTGCCAGCAGCCGCGGACAGTTTGGAAACACCATATATTTT	CASSRGQFGNTIYF
TRBV7-8	many	TRBJ2-3	.	TGTGCCAGCAGCTTTGACAGAACTAGCACAGATACGCAGTATTTT	CASSFDRTSTDTQYF
TRBV7-9	.	TRBJ2-5	TRBD1	TGTGCCAGCACCCTCCGGGACAGGGGAACCCAGTACTTC	CASTLRDRGTQYF
TRBV7-6	once	TRBJ1-6	.	TGTGCCAGCAGCTCCGTTGGCGGATCACCCCTCCACTTT	CASSSVGGSPLHF
TRBV27	.	TRBJ2-5	.	TGTGCCAGCAGTTTATACACAGGGACCATAGAGACCCAGTACTTC	CASSLYTGTIETQYF
TRBV9	.	TRBJ1-3	TRBD1	TGTGCCAGCAGCGTGGAGGGGGCTTCTGGAAACACCATATATTTT	CASSVEGASGNTIYF
TRBV9	.	TRBJ2-7	TRBD1	TGTGCCAGCAGCCACCGGGACAGGGGATACGAGCAGTACTTC	CASSHRDRGYEQYF
TRBV7-6	.	TRBJ2-3	TRBD1	TGTGCCAGCAGCTCCTGGACAGGGCGTAATTCAGATACGCAGTATTTT	CASSSWTGRNSDTQYF
TRBV19	few	TRBJ1-1	.	TGTGCCAGTACGGACAGCTTGAACACTGAAGCTTTCTTT	CASTDSLNTEAFF
TRBV29-1	.	TRBJ1-4	.	TGCAGCGCTGGAGACAGAACTAATGAAAAACTGTTTTTT	CSAGDRTNEKLFF
TRBV5-1	.	TRBJ2-6	TRBD1	TGCGCCAGCAGCTTCCAGGGGGCAGGTGGGGCCAACGTCCTGACTTTC	CASSFQGAGGANVLTF
TRBV19	.	TRBJ2-1	TRBD1	TGTGCCAGTCGGACAGGGGGAACCTACAATGAGCAGTTCTTC	CASRTGGTYNEQFF
TRBV6-5	.	TRBJ1-4	.	TGTGCCAGCAGAAAAGGGGGGGCTAATGAAAAACTGTTTTTT	CASRKGGANEKLFF
TRBV6-5	.	TRBJ2-3	TRBD2	TGTGCCAGCAGTTACCCGGGCGGGGGGGGAACAGATACGCAGTATTTT	CASSYPGGGGTDTQYF
TRBV7-9	.	TRBJ1-2	TRBD1	TGTGCCGGTCACCGGGGACAGGGAGCAGATGGCTACACCTTC	CAGHRGQGADGYTF
TRBV7-3	.	TRBJ2-1	TRBD2	TGTGCCAGCAGCTTAGGCCCCGGACTAGCGGACTACAATGAGCAGTTCTTC	CASSLGPGLADYNEQFF
TRBV9	.	TRBJ1-6	.	TGTGCCAGCAGCGTAGCTATCAGGGTGGGAAATTCACCCCTCCACTTT	CASSVAIRVGNSPLHF
TRBV7-8	few	TRBJ1-2	TRBD1	TGTGCCAGCAGCTTAGTACCGGGACAGGGGGCGAACTATGGCTACACCTTC	CASSLVPGQGANYGYTF
TRBV19	.	TRBJ1-5	.	TGTGCCAGTAAGAGGCAGGGAAACAATCAGCCCCAGCACTTT	CASKRQGNNQPQHF
TRBV7-2	once	TRBJ2-2	TRBD1	TGTGCCAGCAGCCAACACCAGGGGGCCGGCACCGGGGAGCTGTTTTTT	CASSQHQGAGTGELFF
TRBV19	few	TRBJ1-1	TRBD1	TGTGCCAGTAGCCGACAGGGCCGGACTGAAGCTTTCTTT	CASSRQGRTEAFF
TRBV4-3	.	TRBJ2-3	TRBD2	TGCGCCAGCAGCCAAGATTACGACCCAAGCGGGACTAGCACAGATACGCAGTATTTT	CASSQDYDPSGTSTDTQYF
TRBV6-1	.	TRBJ1-2	.	TGTGCCAGCAGTGATTCCGGGGGAGGTAATGGCTACACCTTC	CASSDSGGGNGYTF
TRBV4-1	few	TRBJ1-1	.	TGCGCCAGCAGCCAAGGGGCACTCAAAGAAGCTTTCTTT	CASSQGALKEAFF
TRBV5-6	.	TRBJ1-4	.	TGTGCCAGCAGCTGGGGGGGCCGAGGTGAAAAACTGTTTTTT	CASSWGGRGEKLFF
TRBV7-2	.	TRBJ1-2	TRBD1	TGTGCCAGCAGCTCCACAGGGGTTGGCTACACCTTC	CASSSTGVGYTF
TRBV2	.	TRBJ2-7	.	TGTGCCAGCAGTCGACAGCGCCCGGGTCGCGAGCAGTACTTC	CASSRQRPGREQYF
TRBV7-9	.	TRBJ1-5	.	TGTTCCAGCAGCCACTTGGATCAGCCCCAGCATTTT	CSSSHLDQPQHF
TRBV6-6	.	TRBJ2-5	.	TGTGCCAGCAGTTACTCGAGAGGAGTTCTGGAAGAGACCCAGTACTTC	CASSYSRGVLEETQYF
TRBV2	.	TRBJ2-3	TRBD2	TGTGCCAGCAGCAAAGGGGGACTAGCGGGGGGTCCTCACACAGATACGCAGTATTTT	CASSKGGLAGGPHTDTQYF
TRBV15	few	TRBJ2-5	TRBD2	TGTGCCACCAGCAGTACCCGGGAGGGCGGATATAAAGAGACCCAGTACTTC	CATSSTREGGYKETQYF
TRBV5-4	.	TRBJ2-7	.	TGTGCCAGCAGCTCGTACGGTTACGAGCAGTACTTC	CASSSYGYEQYF
TRBV9	.	TRBJ2-5	.	TGTGCCAGCAGCGTAGATGGCAGGCAAGAGACCCAGTACTTC	CASSVDGRQETQYF
TRBV6-1	.	TRBJ1-2	.	TGTGCCAGCAGTTTAGATTTCCCTCCCTATGGCTACACCTTC	CASSLDFPPYGYTF
TRBV9	few	TRBJ1-3	.	TGTGCCAGCAGCGTAGGGGGCCCGGGCCACACCATATATTTT	CASSVGGPGHTIYF
TRBV6-6	.	TRBJ2-2	TRBD1	TGTGCCAGCAGCCGGGACAGTCGGACCGGGGAGCTGTTTTTT	CASSRDSRTGELFF
TRBV15	.	TRBJ1-4	TRBD1	TGTGCCACCAGCAGGGACAGGGGCAATGAAAAACTGTTTTTT	CATSRDRGNEKLFF